The sequence of this TCR beta chain was determined in a study of T cell responses to AZD1222 COVID-19 vaccine. Study results and limitations: Only a handful of AZD1222 recipients, six or seven in all, had baseline seropositivity.

A remark on this clone: Its antigen is still unknown.

Clones were sequenced by immunoSEQ multiplex PCR, and TCRdb holds only the in-frame ones, with some missing. The sample has tens of thousands of clones, 79% seen once. Germline CDR1 SGHNT, CDR2 YENEEA. CDR3 length: 16 amino acids. J was trimmed by 6 bases and V by 5 bases; bases with no gene match: 11. The clonotype was recovered from an adult in good health. The sequencing used peripheral blood, collected on day 0 of MenACWY control vaccination. This sequence joins TRBV11-3 and TRBJ2-1, with 9 bases that match TRBD2. CDR3 protein: CASSPGVAGGPNEQFF. CDR3 in DNA: TGTGCCAGCAGCCCGGGAGTGGCGGGAGGGCCCAATGAGCAGTTCTTC. The full variable domain, with the rest looked up from reference TRBV11-3 and TRBJ2-1, is EAGVVQSPRYKIIEKKQPVAFWCNPISGHNTLYWYLQNLGQGPELLIRYENEEAVDDSQLPKDRFSAERLKGVDSTLKIQPAELGDSAVYLCASSPGVAGGPNEQFFGPGTRLTVL.